The clone carrying this T cell receptor beta chain was recorded a few times. Antigen unknown. These data belong to a study of CD8 T cell repertoires and HIV-1 epitope variants. As for the study in general: T cells were stimulated with Twenty-five Gag and Nef peptides separately. Epitopes were three Gag families plus Nef HW9 and YT9.

The V and J ends lost 4 bases and 6 bases respectively, with 13 bases between them. The CDR3 loop spans 13 amino acids. Germline V CDR1 and CDR2: SGDLS, YYNGEE. Study observations and caveats: The assay identified only TCR beta chains of antigen-proliferating T cells. Of under ten antigen-specific beta clonotypes, six appeared to cross-react with escape variants.

Sequencing was performed with immunoSEQ multiplex PCR; in TCRdb, only in-frame clones are kept and a portion is missing. The table has about 5,300 clones, approximately 65% seen once; the top ten hold roughly 46%. This chain joins TRBV9 and TRBJ1-1; D is unresolved. The specimen was cultured CD8+ T cells derived from PBMCs. The clonotype originates from a male donor with HIV. CDR3 residues: CASSSYIEAEAFF. CDR3 DNA: TGTGCCAGCAGCTCCTATATAGAGGCTGAAGCTTTCTTT.